Listed here are 32 T cell receptor beta chains from one sample, sequenced in a study of T cells in Graves' hyperthyroidism and ophthalmopathy. RNA transcripts provided the source from which TCR beta CDR3 regions were amplified. The primer set for the first-round RT-PCR of the TCR CDR3 was HTBI. A single record per CDR3 protein comes from TCRdb applying MiXCR to the multiplex PCR reads. The table lists 250,000 to 400,000 distinct CDR3 sequences, approximately 13% of them singletons, with approximately 35% in the top ten. The sequencing input was blood. These TCRs come from a woman in her forties with Graves' ophthalmopathy.

Many counts were recorded for this clonotype. The V gene is TRBV20-1, the J gene TRBJ2-5, with D perhaps being TRBD1 or TRBD2 (6 bases each). Trimming shortened V by 1 base and J by 2 bases, and 14 bases separated the two germline ends. This CDR3 is built from 15 residues. Germline V gene sequence: CDR1 DFQATT, CDR2 SNEGSKA (reference sequence). The CDR3: CSARGSTGLQETQYF. The CDR3 DNA follows: TGCAGTGCTAGAGGTTCGACAGGACTACAAGAGACCCAGTACTTC.

This clonotype was recorded many times. This chain links TRBV15 with TRBJ1-1; TRBD1 is a possible D gene (5 bases). The CDR3 extends over 16 amino acids. V dropped 1 base and J dropped 0 bases, with 12 bases sitting between them. CDR1 and CDR2 from the germline V gene are LNHNV and YYDKDF (reference sequence). CDR3: CATSRGGEGLNTEAFF. The CDR3 nucleotides read TGTGCCACCAGCAGAGGAGGGGAGGGGTTGAACACTGAAGCTTTCTTT.

Ten or more counts support this clonotype. The chain recombines TRBV20-1 with TRBJ1-6; the D is unclear. The V gene's germline CDR1 is DFQATT and CDR2 SNEGSKA (reference sequence). V was pared by 5 bases and J by 6 bases, with 14 bases between. The CDR3 runs to 14 residues. The CDR3 bases are TGCAGTGCTCCCTCCTCAGGCGGTAATTCACCCCTCCACTTT. Its protein is CSAPSSGGNSPLHF.

The table lists this clonotype with a few counts. The chain recombines TRBV5-1 with TRBJ2-3; D may be TRBD1 or TRBD2 (6 bases each). In germline, CDR1 is SGHRS, CDR2 YFSETQ. There are 16 residues in the CDR3. V was trimmed by 2 bases and J by 2 bases, leaving 15 bases between them. The CDR3 region is CASSFQTGAITDTQYF. CDR3 in DNA: TGCGCCAGCAGCTTCCAGACGGGGGCCATCACAGATACGCAGTATTTT. The complete variable domain, with remaining parts taken from reference TRBV5-1 and TRBJ2-3, reads KAGVTQTPRYLIKTRGQQVTLSCSPISGHRSVSWYQQTPGQGLQFLFEYFSETQRNKGNFPGRFSGRQFSNSRSEMNVSTLELGDSALYLCASSFQTGAITDTQYFGPGTRLTVL.

This chain connects TRBV19 to TRBJ2-4; D might be TRBD1 or TRBD2, each matching 5 bases. Trimming left V 7 bases short and J 5 bases short, with 18 bases between. This CDR3 comprises 15 residues. The germline CDR1 and CDR2 sequences are LNHDA and SQIVND (reference sequence). CDR3 bases: TGTGCCAGTACTGATCTGGGGGTAGGCGAAAACATTCAGTACTTC. Residues: CASTDLGVGENIQYF.

This chain links TRBV20-1 with TRBJ2-3; the match to TRBD2 covers 8 bases. After removal of 5 bases from V and 3 bases from J, the junction contained 4 bases not matched to a gene. Germline V lookup: CDR1 DFQATT, CDR2 SNEGSKA (reference sequence). This CDR3 is 13 amino acids long. The CDR3 is CSAVSGATDTQYF. The DNA of the CDR3 is TGCAGTGCTGTTAGCGGGGCGACAGATACGCAGTATTTT.

This clonotype has ten or more counts. The genes are TRBV7-4 and TRBJ2-7, with D perhaps matching TRBD2 (6 bases). CDR3 size: 19 residues. V gave up 2 bases and J gave up 2 bases, with 25 bases separating them. The germline V gene encodes CDR1 SGHVT and CDR2 SQSDAQ. The CDR3 DNA reads TGTGCCAGCAGCTTATGCCACATTTTATGCTGGGGGGTTCCCTACGAGCAGTACTTC. Its protein is CASSLCHILCWGVPYEQYF.

The rearrangement links TRBV18 to TRBJ2-5; D remains ambiguous. The CDR3 spans 13 residues. V lost 8 bases, J lost 2 bases, and 12 bases lay in between. The V gene's germline CDR1 is KGHSH and CDR2 LQKENI. The CDR3 DNA sequence: TGTGCCAGCCCCCGATACAGACAAGAGACCCAGTACTTC. It encodes CASPRYRQETQYF.

The J gene is TRBJ2-5, the V gene TRBV20-1; no reliable D call. Germline lookup yields CDR1 DFQATT and CDR2 SNEGSKA (reference sequence). CDR3 length: 13 amino acids. Trimming took off 6 bases at V and 5 bases at J, with 16 bases between the two ends. CDR3 nucleotides: TGCAGTGCAAGACCCCCCCCCGCTGAGACCCAGTACTTC. It translates to CSARPPPAETQYF.

The chain couples TRBV20-1 to TRBJ2-1; tentative D call: TRBD2 (5 bases). V lost 5 bases and J 0 bases, leaving 11 bases between the germline ends. In germline, CDR1 is DFQATT, CDR2 SNEGSKA (reference sequence). CDR3 length: 14 residues. The CDR3 protein is CSAFPGDSYNEQFF. In DNA, the CDR3 is TGCAGTGCTTTCCCCGGGGACTCCTACAATGAGCAGTTCTTC.

This chain joins TRBV27 and TRBJ2-5, with D unresolved. The CDR3 runs to 13 residues. CDR1 MNHEY and CDR2 SMNVEV come from the germline V gene (reference sequence). Deletions cut 4 bases from V and 5 bases from J, with 11 bases between. CDR3 DNA sequence: TGTGCCAGCAGTTCGACCCCCCGGGAGACCCAGTACTTC. Its translation is CASSSTPRETQYF.

This clonotype has a count of ten or more. This chain joins TRBV12-3 or TRBV12-4 and TRBJ1-5; 7 bases agree with TRBD1. This CDR3 is built from 14 residues. After removal of 6 bases from V and 8 bases from J, the junction contained 10 bases not matched to a gene. The CDR3 region is CASSRHRGFEPQHF. The CDR3 bases are TGTGCCAGCAGCCGACACAGGGGATTTGAGCCCCAGCATTTT.

This clonotype was seen many times. V is TRBV6-1 and J is TRBJ1-4, with D maybe TRBD1 (5 bases). Germline assignment: CDR1 MNHNS and CDR2 SASEGT. CDR3 length equals 15 residues. The V end lost 6 bases, the J end lost 4 bases, and 15 bases lay between the germline ends. CDR3 region: CASSRWGGGNEKLFF. CDR3 in DNA: TGTGCCAGCAGCCGCTGGGGGGGTGGTAATGAAAAACTGTTTTTT.

This clonotype has at least ten counts. The CDR3 sequence is CSAGQGTGEKLFF. CDR3 nucleotide sequence: TGCAGTGCTGGCCAGGGTACGGGTGAAAAACTGTTTTTT. V usage is TRBV20-1 and J usage is TRBJ1-4; tentative D call: TRBD1 (5 bases). The CDR3 runs 13 residues. From germline, CDR1 is DFQATT and CDR2 SNEGSKA (reference sequence). Trimming left V 5 bases short and J 7 bases short, with 14 bases between.

The gene calls are TRBV7-9 and TRBJ2-7; TRBD2 is a possible D gene (6 bases). This CDR3 is 16 amino acids long. Germline CDR1 SEHNR, CDR2 FQNEAQ (reference sequence). V lost 7 bases to trimming and J lost 2 bases, with 21 bases between them. The CDR3 bases are TGTGCCAGCATCCCCAGGGAGGCTCTTCCCCCCTACGAGCAGTACTTC. This sequence encodes CASIPREALPPYEQYF.

This clonotype was found many times. V is TRBV6-1 and J is TRBJ1-2; 10 bases are a match to TRBD1. There are 13 residues in the CDR3. Germline CDR1 and CDR2: MNHNS and SASEGT. After removal of 11 bases from V and 6 bases from J, the junction contained 9 bases not matched to a gene. CDR3 coding DNA: TGTGCCGCAGGGGGGGACAGGGGAGATGGCTACACCTTC. Translation gives CAAGGDRGDGYTF.

This clonotype was observed many times. The genes are TRBV6-2 or TRBV6-3 and TRBJ1-1; 9 nucleotides line up with TRBD1. V gave up 5 bases and J gave up 10 bases; unmatched junction bases: 11. This CDR3 is 14 amino acids long. The germline gives CDR1 MNHEY, CDR2 SVGEGT. This chain's CDR3 is CASSRLGQGRGAFF. CDR3 nucleotides: TGTGCCAGCAGTCGACTGGGACAGGGTCGTGGAGCTTTCTTT.

The chain carries TRBV2 and TRBJ2-3, with TRBD2 identical over 7 bases. The CDR3 has 11 residues. Per the germline V gene, CDR1 is SNHLY and CDR2 is FYNNEI. V dropped 5 bases and J dropped 11; count of bases not matched to a gene: 4. CDR3 loop: CASSLGRGQYF. CDR3 sequence (DNA): TGTGCCAGCAGTTTAGGGAGGGGGCAGTATTTT. Together with reference TRBV2 and TRBJ2-3, the CDR3 gives the full variable domain: EPEVTQTPSHQVTQMGQEVILRCVPISNHLYFYWYRQILGQKVEFLVSFYNNEISEKSEIFDDQFSVERPDGSNFTLKIRSTKLEDSAMYFCASSLGRGQYFGPGTRLTVL.

The chain has TRBV7-9 and TRBJ2-5, with 15 bases that match TRBD2. V lost 5 bases and J lost 7; bases outside the gene matches: 11. Germline V lookup: CDR1 SEHNR, CDR2 FQNEAQ (reference sequence). The CDR3 spans 17 residues. Here the CDR3 reads CASSLRTSGGGLGTQYF. The CDR3 region has the DNA TGTGCCAGCAGCCTGCGGACTAGCGGGGGGGGCTTGGGGACCCAGTACTTC.

This clonotype has a count of ten or more. The chain recombines TRBV2 with TRBJ1-1; unclear D gene. The germline V gene encodes CDR1 SNHLY and CDR2 FYNNEI. CDR3 length: 12 residues. V lost 6 bases and J 1 base, leaving 6 bases between the germline ends. This CDR3 reads CASREGNTEAFF. CDR3 DNA: TGTGCCAGCAGGGAGGGGAACACTGAAGCTTTCTTT.

This clonotype showed up many times. This rearrangement joins TRBV2 to TRBJ1-5; TRBD1 is a possible D gene (6 bases). CDR1 and CDR2 (germline): SNHLY, FYNNEI. Trimming left V 6 bases short and J 3 bases short, with 15 bases between. CDR3 size: 15 residues. The CDR3 sequence: CASSSRTGTNQPQHF. The CDR3 DNA reads as TGTGCCAGCAGCTCACGAACAGGGACCAATCAGCCCCAGCATTTT.

This clonotype was observed many times. The rearrangement links TRBV6-5 to TRBJ2-7, with 7 positions matching TRBD1. The CDR3 is 16 amino acids. Germline CDR1 MNHEY, CDR2 SVGAGI. Trimming removed 0 bases from V and 5 bases from J; junction bases left unmatched: 10. For the CDR3, the DNA is TGTGCCAGCAGTTACTCACAGGGGTCCCCATCGGACGAGCAGTACTTC. Amino acids: CASSYSQGSPSDEQYF.

This clonotype was seen ten or more times. V is TRBV11-3 and J is TRBJ2-3, with TRBD2 matching over 8 bases. The CDR3 covers 16 residues. Germline lookup yields CDR1 SGHNT and CDR2 YENEEA. J lost 2 bases, V lost 2 bases, and 6 bases had no gene match. The chain's CDR3 is CASSLFGGATTDTQYF. CDR3 nucleotide sequence: TGTGCCAGCAGCTTATTCGGGGGGGCCACCACAGATACGCAGTATTTT.

This clonotype was counted ten times or more. The CDR3 reads CASRRDGSNQPQHF. The CDR3, as DNA: TGTGCCAGCAGGCGGGACGGTAGCAATCAGCCCCAGCATTTT. This chain joins TRBV2 and TRBJ1-5, with D tentatively TRBD1 (5 bases). Germline V gene sequence: CDR1 SNHLY, CDR2 FYNNEI. This CDR3 has 14 residues. V was cut by 6 bases and J by 0 bases, with 9 bases left in between.

V gene TRBV6-5 combines with J gene TRBJ1-4; tentatively, D is TRBD1 (5 bases). CDR1 is MNHEY and CDR2 is SVGAGI in the germline V gene. CDR3 length: 15 residues. V lost 4 bases, J lost 8 bases, and 17 bases lay in between. The CDR3 is CASSSLQGNLEKLFF. For the CDR3, the DNA is TGTGCCAGCAGTTCCCTTCAGGGCAACTTAGAAAAACTGTTTTTT.

This clonotype came up many times. V is TRBV6-1 and J is TRBJ1-2; D not certain. CDR3 length: 13 amino acids. CDR1 MNHNS and CDR2 SASEGT come from the germline V gene. The V gene lost 5 bases and the J gene lost 4 bases, with 11 bases spanning the gap. The CDR3 loop is CASSIDGRYGYTF. The CDR3, as DNA: TGTGCCAGCAGTATAGACGGACGCTATGGCTACACCTTC.

The CDR3 DNA reads as TGTGCCAGCAGTCTCAACTCCGGGCTTTATGGCTACACCTTC. It is translated as CASSLNSGLYGYTF. The chain combines TRBV6-7 with TRBJ1-2; D remains unclear. TRBV6-7 is known as an ORF, though its function is uncertain. This CDR3 region has 14 residues. V was clipped by 5 bases and J by 5 bases, with 15 bases between them.

This clonotype was seen repeatedly, ten times or more. This sequence joins TRBV29-1 and TRBJ2-2; 7 bases agree with TRBD2. The CDR3 totals 13 residues. With V trimmed by 7 bases and J by 5 bases, 7 bases remained unmatched. Germline CDR1 SQVTM, CDR2 ANQGSEA. Here the CDR3 DNA reads TGCAGCGCTGGGAAGCGGGGAACCGGGGAGCTGTTTTTT. It translates to CSAGKRGTGELFF.

This clonotype was observed a few times. V and J are TRBV14 and TRBJ2-2, with 7 positions matching TRBD2. V shed 4 bases and J 6 bases; nucleotides not matched to a gene: 11. CDR1 and CDR2 (germline): SGHDN, FVKESK. This CDR3 comprises 16 residues. The CDR3, as DNA: TGTGCCAGCAGCCTCAGACTAGCAGGGAAGGCCGGGGAGCTGTTTTTT. Amino acid sequence: CASSLRLAGKAGELFF.

This clonotype appeared a few times. The chain combines TRBV12-3 or TRBV12-4 with TRBJ2-2; D call uncertain. This CDR3 comprises 15 residues. Trimming shortened V by 2 bases and J by 8 bases, and 15 bases separated the two germline ends. The CDR3 reads CASSLSGGVRGELFF. The CDR3 DNA is TGTGCCAGCAGTTTATCGGGTGGGGTCAGAGGGGAGCTGTTTTTT.

The chain employs TRBV5-4 and TRBJ2-3; D possibly uses TRBD1 or TRBD2 (6 bases each). In germline, CDR1 is SGHNT, CDR2 YYREEE (reference sequence). The CDR3 has 18 amino acids. Trimming removed 1 base at V and 1 base at J, with 19 bases between. The CDR3 bases are TGTGCCAGCAGCTTGCGGACAGCGGGCCCTCCGGGCACAGATACGCAGTATTTT. It yields the protein CASSLRTAGPPGTDTQYF.

This clonotype was found many times. V usage is TRBV13 and J usage is TRBJ2-1, with 8 bases that match TRBD2. This CDR3 has 17 amino acids. The germline V gene has CDR1 PRHDT and CDR2 FYEKMQ (reference sequence). V was pared by 5 bases and J by 5 bases, with 14 bases of the junction left unmatched. CDR3 region: CASSPSSLAGQNNEQFF. DNA of the CDR3: TGTGCCAGCAGCCCTAGTAGCTTAGCGGGGCAGAACAATGAGCAGTTCTTC.